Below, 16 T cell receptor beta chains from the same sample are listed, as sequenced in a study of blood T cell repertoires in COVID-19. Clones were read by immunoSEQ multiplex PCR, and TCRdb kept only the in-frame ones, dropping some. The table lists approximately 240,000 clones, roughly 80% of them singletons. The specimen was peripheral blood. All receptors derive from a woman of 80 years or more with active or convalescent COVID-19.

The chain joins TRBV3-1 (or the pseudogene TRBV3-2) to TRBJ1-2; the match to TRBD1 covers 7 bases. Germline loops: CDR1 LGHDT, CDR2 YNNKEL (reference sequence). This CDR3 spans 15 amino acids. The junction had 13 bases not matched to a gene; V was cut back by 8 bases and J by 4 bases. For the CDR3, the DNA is TGTGCCAGCTCACAGGGGACTGGTCCCGGCTATGGCTACACCTTC. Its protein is CASSQGTGPGYGYTF.

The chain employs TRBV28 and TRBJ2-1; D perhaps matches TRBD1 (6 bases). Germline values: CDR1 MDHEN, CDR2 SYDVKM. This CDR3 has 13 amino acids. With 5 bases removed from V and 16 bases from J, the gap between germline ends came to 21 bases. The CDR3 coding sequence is TGTGCCAGCAGTGCACTACAGGGAGCTGTGGGTTTCTTC. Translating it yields CASSALQGAVGFF.

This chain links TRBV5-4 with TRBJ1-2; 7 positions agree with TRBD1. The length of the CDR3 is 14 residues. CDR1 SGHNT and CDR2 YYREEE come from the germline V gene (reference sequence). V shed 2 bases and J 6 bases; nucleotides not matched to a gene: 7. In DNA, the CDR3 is TGTGCCAGCAGCTTTAACAGGGGCGGCAATGGCTACACCTTC. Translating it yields CASSFNRGGNGYTF.

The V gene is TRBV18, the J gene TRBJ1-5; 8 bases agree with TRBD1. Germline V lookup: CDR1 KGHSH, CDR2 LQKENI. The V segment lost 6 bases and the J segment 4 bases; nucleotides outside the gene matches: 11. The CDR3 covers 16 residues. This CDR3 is CASSPGQVNWNQPQHF. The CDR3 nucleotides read TGTGCCAGCTCCCCGGGACAGGTCAATTGGAATCAGCCCCAGCATTTT. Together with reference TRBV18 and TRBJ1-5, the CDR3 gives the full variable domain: NAGVMQNPRHLVRRRGQEARLRCSPMKGHSHVYWYRQLPEEGLKFMVYLQKENIIDESGMPKERFSAEFPKEGPSILRIQQVVRGDSAAYFCASSPGQVNWNQPQHFGDGTRLSIL.

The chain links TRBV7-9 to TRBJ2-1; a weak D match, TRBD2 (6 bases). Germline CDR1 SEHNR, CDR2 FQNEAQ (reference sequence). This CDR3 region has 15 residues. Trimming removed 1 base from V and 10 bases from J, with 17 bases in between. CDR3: CASSLDLEGSGEQFF. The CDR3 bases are TGTGCCAGCAGCTTAGATTTGGAGGGCAGTGGAGAGCAGTTCTTC.

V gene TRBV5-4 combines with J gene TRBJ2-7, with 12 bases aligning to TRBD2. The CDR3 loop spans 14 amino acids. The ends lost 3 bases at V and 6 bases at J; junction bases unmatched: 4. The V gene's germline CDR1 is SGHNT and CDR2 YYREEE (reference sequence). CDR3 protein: CASSSGLAGREQYF. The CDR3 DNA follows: TGTGCCAGCAGCTCGGGACTAGCGGGCCGCGAGCAGTACTTC.

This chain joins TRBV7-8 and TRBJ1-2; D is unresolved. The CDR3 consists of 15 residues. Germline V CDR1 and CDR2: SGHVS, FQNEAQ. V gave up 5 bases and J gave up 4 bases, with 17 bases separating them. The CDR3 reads CASSLSVVGSYGYTF. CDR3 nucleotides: TGTGCCAGCAGCCTCTCAGTTGTGGGGAGCTATGGCTACACCTTC.

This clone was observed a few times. For the CDR3, the DNA is TGTGCCAGCAGCCGCCGGGACAGGCGATACGAGCAGTACTTC. It codes for CASSRRDRRYEQYF. V is TRBV2 and J is TRBJ2-7, with TRBD1 identical over 8 bases. Germline V gene data show CDR1 as SNHLY and CDR2 as FYNNEI. The V segment lost 6 bases and the J segment 4 bases; nucleotides outside the gene matches: 8. The CDR3 contains 14 residues.

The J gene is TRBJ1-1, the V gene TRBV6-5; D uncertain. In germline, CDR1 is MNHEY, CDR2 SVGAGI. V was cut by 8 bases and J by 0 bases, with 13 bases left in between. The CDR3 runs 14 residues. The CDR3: CASLLRGMNTEAFF. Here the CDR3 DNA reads TGTGCCAGCCTCCTGAGAGGGATGAACACTGAAGCTTTCTTT.

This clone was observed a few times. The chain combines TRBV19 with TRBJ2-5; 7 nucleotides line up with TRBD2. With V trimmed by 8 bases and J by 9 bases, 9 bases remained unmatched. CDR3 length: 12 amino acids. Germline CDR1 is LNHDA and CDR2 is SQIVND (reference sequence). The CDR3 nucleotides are TGTGCCAGTTCTTCTAGCGGAGGGGCCCAGTACTTC. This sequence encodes CASSSSGGAQYF.

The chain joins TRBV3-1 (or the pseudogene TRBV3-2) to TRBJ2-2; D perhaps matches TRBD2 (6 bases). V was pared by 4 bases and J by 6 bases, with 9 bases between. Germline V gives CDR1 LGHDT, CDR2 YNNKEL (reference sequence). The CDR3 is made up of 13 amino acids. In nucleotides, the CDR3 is TGTGCCAGCAGCCCATGGGGGGCCGGGGAGCTGTTTTTT. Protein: CASSPWGAGELFF.

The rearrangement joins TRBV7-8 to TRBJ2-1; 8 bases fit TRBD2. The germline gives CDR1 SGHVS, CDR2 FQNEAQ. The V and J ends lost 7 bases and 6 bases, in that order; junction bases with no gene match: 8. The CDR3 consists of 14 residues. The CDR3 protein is CASKPGLERNEQFF. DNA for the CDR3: TGTGCCAGCAAACCGGGACTAGAACGCAATGAGCAGTTCTTC.

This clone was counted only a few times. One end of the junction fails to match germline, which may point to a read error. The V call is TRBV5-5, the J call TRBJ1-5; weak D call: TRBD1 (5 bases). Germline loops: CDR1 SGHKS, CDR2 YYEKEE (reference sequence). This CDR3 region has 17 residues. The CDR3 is CASTLGPGEYSNQPQHF. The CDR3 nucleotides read TGTGCCAGCACCTTGGGTCCGGGGGAATATAGCAATCAGCCCCAGCATTTT.

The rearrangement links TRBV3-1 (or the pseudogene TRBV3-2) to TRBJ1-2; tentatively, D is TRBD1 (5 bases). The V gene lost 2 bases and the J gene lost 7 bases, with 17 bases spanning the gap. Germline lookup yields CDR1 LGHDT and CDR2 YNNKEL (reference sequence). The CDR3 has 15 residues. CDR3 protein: CASSQRSRVVSGYTF. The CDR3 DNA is TGTGCCAGCAGCCAACGGAGCAGGGTTGTAAGTGGCTACACCTTC.

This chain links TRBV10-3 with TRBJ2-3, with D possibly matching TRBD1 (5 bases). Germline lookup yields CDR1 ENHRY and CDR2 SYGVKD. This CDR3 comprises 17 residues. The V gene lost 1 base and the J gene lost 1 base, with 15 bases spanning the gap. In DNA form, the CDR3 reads TGTGCCATCAGTGAGTATGTAGGGGCGCCCGGCACAGATACGCAGTATTTT. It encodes CAISEYVGAPGTDTQYF.

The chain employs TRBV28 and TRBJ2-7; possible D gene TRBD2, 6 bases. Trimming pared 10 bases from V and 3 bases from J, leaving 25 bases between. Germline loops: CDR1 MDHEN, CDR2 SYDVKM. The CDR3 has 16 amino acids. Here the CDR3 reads CATSEEGPPGGYEQYF. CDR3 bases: TGTGCCACCTCTGAGGAGGGACCCCCCGGAGGCTACGAGCAGTACTTC.